The 12 T cell receptor beta chains below all came from one sample that was sequenced in a study of cytomegalovirus exposure and HLA in healthy donors. The PCR employed 60 Vbeta primers together with 13 Jbeta primers. Using immunoSEQ multiplex PCR, the repertoire was profiled, and TCRdb retains in-frame clones only, with some absent. The profile shows 150,000 to 200,000 clones, about 90% of them singletons. The specimen was PBMCs. The origin of the receptors is a girl under three years old in good health and CMV-seronegative.

Here the CDR3 reads CASSPRQSSYEQYF. CDR3 nucleotide sequence: TGTGCCAGCAGTCCGAGACAGAGCTCCTACGAGCAGTACTTC. The chain couples TRBV6-5 to TRBJ2-7, with TRBD1 as a possible D gene (5 bases). The ends were cut back, 5 bases at V and 0 bases at J, with 11 bases in the middle. The CDR3 is made up of 14 amino acids. The germline gives CDR1 MNHEY, CDR2 SVGAGI.

This chain joins TRBV30 and TRBJ2-2; D possibly corresponds to TRBD1 (5 bases). The CDR3 covers 15 residues. The germline CDR1 and CDR2 sequences are GTSNPN and SVGIG (reference sequence). Trimming stripped 0 bases from V and 6 bases from J, with 14 bases between. The CDR3 DNA sequence: TGTGCCTGGAGTGTTACAGGTTACCCATCCGGGGAGCTGTTTTTT. Translating it yields CAWSVTGYPSGELFF.

V usage is TRBV5-6 and J usage is TRBJ1-4; 8 bases agree with TRBD1. V lost 4 bases, J lost 3 bases, and 5 bases stayed unmatched. The CDR3 length is 15 residues. Germline loops: CDR1 SGHDT, CDR2 YYEEEE. The CDR3 protein is CASSRTGSPNEKLFF. CDR3 DNA sequence: TGTGCCAGCAGCCGGACAGGGTCCCCTAATGAAAAACTGTTTTTT.

The chain combines TRBV10-3 with TRBJ2-7; 8 bases line up with TRBD1. Losses at the gene ends were 4 bases for V and 2 bases for J; bases not matched to a gene: 16. CDR3 length: 18 residues. Germline CDR1 ENHRY, CDR2 SYGVKD. The CDR3 spells CAISATPLRRTGPYEQYF. The DNA of the CDR3 is TGTGCCATCAGTGCAACCCCGCTCCGTAGGACAGGGCCCTACGAGCAGTACTTC.

The chain uses TRBV19 and TRBJ1-5; TRBD1 is a possible D gene (5 bases). The CDR3 has 15 residues. V lost 2 bases and J lost 1, with 9 bases in between. CDR1 and CDR2 from the germline V gene are LNHDA and SQIVND (reference sequence). The CDR3 protein is CASSIRRGSNQPQHF. The CDR3 DNA follows: TGTGCCAGTAGTATACGTAGGGGAAGCAATCAGCCCCAGCATTTT.

This chain links TRBV5-4 with TRBJ1-2, with D perhaps TRBD1 (5 bases). With 0 bases removed from V and 6 bases from J, the gap between germline ends came to 9 bases. This CDR3 is 13 amino acids long. Germline V gene lookup returns CDR1 SGHNT and CDR2 YYREEE (reference sequence). The CDR3 bases are TGTGCCAGCAGCTTGGTAGGGGTTCATGGCTACACCTTC. The encoded protein is CASSLVGVHGYTF.

J is TRBJ2-7 and V is TRBV6-4, with D uncertain. The V gene lost 5 bases and the J gene lost 0 bases, with 11 bases spanning the gap. The CDR3 is 14 amino acids. Germline V lookup: CDR1 MRHNA, CDR2 SNTAGT. As DNA, the CDR3 is TGTGCCAGCAGTCACTGGGCAGCCTCCTACGAGCAGTACTTC. As protein: CASSHWAASYEQYF.

The V call is TRBV9, the J call TRBJ2-5, with 11 bases lining up with TRBD2. The CDR3 is made up of 16 amino acids. Losses at the gene ends were 0 bases for V and 5 bases for J; bases not matched to a gene: 6. Germline V gene lookup returns CDR1 SGDLS and CDR2 YYNGEE. The DNA for the CDR3 is TGTGCCAGCAGCGTAGCTTTCGCTAGCGGGAGGGAGACCCAGTACTTC. Translating it yields CASSVAFASGRETQYF.

The chain joins TRBV10-3 to TRBJ2-7; 8 bases are a match to TRBD1. V shed 3 bases, J shed 5 bases, and the junction held 3 bases outside the gene matches. The germline V gene encodes CDR1 ENHRY and CDR2 SYGVKD. The CDR3 length is 13 residues. The DNA for the CDR3 is TGTGCCATCAGTGACAGGACAGGGAACGAGCAGTACTTC. It encodes CAISDRTGNEQYF.

The V gene is TRBV6-5, the J gene TRBJ2-3; 9 nucleotides align to TRBD2. The CDR3 is 15 amino acids. V lost 0 bases, J lost 4 bases, and 2 bases stayed unmatched. CDR1 is MNHEY and CDR2 is SVGAGI in the germline V gene. The CDR3 spells CASSYSTSGPDTQYF. The CDR3 DNA is TGTGCCAGCAGTTACTCCACTAGCGGGCCAGATACGCAGTATTTT.

The chain recombines TRBV4-3 with TRBJ2-7, with D possibly matching TRBD1 (5 bases). The CDR3 consists of 16 residues. The V end lost 0 bases, the J end lost 4 bases, and 16 bases lay between the germline ends. CDR1 and CDR2 from the germline V gene are LGHNA and YSLEER. In DNA form, the CDR3 reads TGCGCCAGCAGCCAAGAGAGCCAGATGGGGCTATACGAGCAGTACTTC. It specifies CASSQESQMGLYEQYF.

V is TRBV6-5 and J is TRBJ2-3; D perhaps matches TRBD1 (6 bases). Trimming took 8 bases from V and 0 from J, leaving 9 bases between them. The CDR3 extends over 13 amino acids. Germline values: CDR1 MNHEY, CDR2 SVGAGI. The CDR3 region is CASSGASTDTQYF. The CDR3 region has the DNA TGTGCCAGCTCAGGGGCAAGCACAGATACGCAGTATTTT.